This TCR beta chain was sequenced in a study of T cells in Graves' hyperthyroidism and ophthalmopathy. V was shortened by 4 bases and J by 1 base, with 7 bases between the two germline ends. CDR1 and CDR2 (germline): LGHNA, YNFKEQ. The CDR3 runs to 13 residues. Amplification of TCR beta CDR3 regions was performed using RNA transcripts as template. With the HTBI primer set, the TCR CDR3 went through a first round of RT-PCR. TCRdb re-analysed the multiplex PCR reads in MiXCR, keeping a single row per CDR3 protein. The table has 350,000 to 400,000 distinct CDR3 sequences, around a sixth seen once. This clonotype was counted between two and nine times.

Sequenced sample: blood. This clonotype was obtained from a man aged 18 to 29 with Graves' ophthalmopathy. The V and J genes are TRBV4-2 and TRBJ1-1; D is uncertain. CDR3 sequence reads: CASSRPQNTEAFF. Written as DNA, the CDR3 is TGTGCCAGCAGCCGCCCGCAGAACACTGAAGCTTTCTTT.